The clone carrying this T cell receptor beta chain was observed a handful of times. This sample is part of a study of control samples from healthy donors and cancer patients. Generated by immunoSEQ multiplex PCR, the TCRdb table keeps only in-frame clones and is missing some. Seen here are about 140,000 clones, more than 90% observed once, and the top ten hold 10% to 12%. The specimen was blood. The clonotype comes from a man aged 25-40 years in good health.

The CDR3 DNA reads as TGCGCCAGCAGCCACGGGACAGGGAAAAACATTCAGTACTTC. Its translation: CASSHGTGKNIQYF. The V call is TRBV4-1, the J call TRBJ2-4; 9 nucleotides align to TRBD1. V lost 3 bases to trimming and J lost 4 bases; unmatched junction nucleotides: 1. Germline V lookup: CDR1 MGHRA, CDR2 YSYEKL. The CDR3 runs 14 residues.